These T cell receptor beta chains were read from a single sample in a study of T cell responses to AZD1222 COVID-19 vaccine. The repertoire was sequenced with immunoSEQ multiplex PCR; TCRdb's copy has only in-frame clones and lacks some. This sample has 75,000 to 95,000 clones; 89% occur once, and the top ten carry about 2.7%. The source was peripheral blood, collected on day 0 of MenACWY control vaccination. These receptors were obtained from an adult in good health. Each CDR3 is given with its conserved first and last residue. Each record gives: D gene, J gene, clone size, CDR3 length, V gene, CDR3 protein, CDR3 DNA. The D gene is left open where the match is weak. Clone size appears in some rows only: once, few, many, or a class for an expanded clone.

- | TRBJ2-7 | - | 14 | TRBV21-1 | CASSNTGSSYEQYF | TGTGCCAGCAGCAATACAGGGAGCTCCTACGAGCAGTACTTC
- | TRBJ2-7 | - | 16 | TRBV3-1/TRBV3-2 | CASSQVFGGRTYEQYF | TGTGCCAGCAGCCAAGTATTTGGGGGGAGAACCTACGAGCAGTACTTC
- | TRBJ1-1 | - | 11 | TRBV20-1 | CSATPLAEAFF | TGCAGTGCTACCCCCCTAGCTGAAGCTTTCTTT
- | TRBJ2-1 | - | 16 | TRBV7-2 | CASTAYAGLEYNEQFF | TGTGCCAGCACAGCTTATGCAGGGCTGGAGTACAATGAGCAGTTCTTC
- | TRBJ1-6 | - | 15 | TRBV11-3 | CASSLDLGVNSPLHF | TGTGCCAGCAGCTTAGATCTTGGGGTAAATTCACCCCTCCACTTT
TRBD2 | TRBJ2-1 | - | 18 | TRBV29-1 | CSSRTGTSGGSSYNEQFF | TGCAGCTCCCGAACCGGGACTAGCGGGGGAAGCTCCTACAATGAGCAGTTCTTC
- | TRBJ1-1 | - | 19 | TRBV9 | CASTKGLGLGWVLNTEAFF | TGTGCCAGCACAAAAGGGTTGGGACTGGGGTGGGTTTTGAACACTGAAGCTTTCTTT
- | TRBJ1-5 | - | 17 | TRBV7-2 | CASSFGRVIDSNQPQHF | TGTGCCAGCAGCTTTGGTCGGGTTATAGATAGCAATCAGCCCCAGCATTTT
- | TRBJ1-2 | - | 12 | TRBV7-9 | CASSLARDGYTF | TGTGCCAGCAGCTTGGCCAGGGATGGCTACACCTTC
TRBD1 | TRBJ1-5 | - | 15 | TRBV30 | CAWSTNTGGEQPQHF | TGTGCCTGGAGTACCAATACAGGGGGCGAACAGCCCCAGCATTTT
- | TRBJ1-3 | - | 15 | TRBV14 | CASSQGQGPGNTIYF | TGTGCCAGCAGCCAAGGCCAGGGACCTGGAAACACCATATATTTT
- | TRBJ2-6 | - | 15 | TRBV14 | CASSPHRGGANVLTF | TGTGCCAGCAGCCCCCATCGGGGTGGGGCCAACGTCCTGACTTTC
- | TRBJ2-3 | - | 15 | TRBV11-3 | CASSLRTSYTDTQYF | TGTGCCAGCAGCTTACGAACATCCTACACAGATACGCAGTATTTT
TRBD1 | TRBJ2-6 | - | 17 | TRBV9 | CASSATRDRVGANVLTF | TGTGCCAGCAGCGCCACCCGGGACAGGGTCGGGGCCAACGTCCTGACTTTC
TRBD1 | TRBJ1-1 | - | 13 | TRBV5-1 | CASSTGAQTEAFF | TGCGCCAGCAGTACAGGGGCGCAAACTGAAGCTTTCTTT
- | TRBJ2-1 | - | 14 | TRBV7-2 | CASSPGGQSNEQFF | TGTGCCAGCAGCCCCGGGGGACAGTCCAATGAGCAGTTCTTC
- | TRBJ1-1 | - | 16 | TRBV6-5 | CASSYSMAGRGTEAFF | TGTGCCAGCAGTTACTCGATGGCGGGAAGGGGTACTGAAGCTTTCTTT
TRBD2 | TRBJ2-2 | - | 17 | TRBV4-3 | CASSQVAGGPNTGELFF | TGCGCCAGCAGCCAAGTAGCGGGGGGGCCCAACACCGGGGAGCTGTTTTTT
- | TRBJ1-2 | - | 12 | TRBV7-9 | CASSLASYGYTF | TGTGCCAGCAGCTTAGCTTCCTATGGCTACACCTTC
TRBD1 | TRBJ2-3 | - | 15 | TRBV27 | CASSSGQGITDTQYF | TGTGCCAGCAGTTCGGGACAGGGTATCACAGATACGCAGTATTTT
TRBD1 | TRBJ1-1 | - | 16 | TRBV25-1 | CASSPSTGELNTEAFF | TGTGCCAGCAGTCCCTCGACAGGGGAGTTGAACACTGAAGCTTTCTTT
- | TRBJ1-5 | - | 15 | TRBV7-9 | CASSAGLGGNQPQHF | TGTGCCAGCAGCGCTGGATTGGGGGGCAATCAGCCCCAGCATTTT
- | TRBJ1-5 | - | 16 | TRBV15 | CATSTGRSPGNQPQHF | TGTGCCACCAGCACGGGACGCTCTCCGGGCAATCAGCCCCAGCATTTT
- | TRBJ2-3 | - | 14 | TRBV6-2/TRBV6-3 | CASSYSAGTDTQYF | TGTGCCAGCAGTTACTCGGCTGGCACAGATACGCAGTATTTT
- | TRBJ2-6 | - | 17 | TRBV5-1 | CASSLGAGVSGANVLTF | TGCGCCAGCAGCTTGGGAGCAGGGGTTTCTGGGGCCAACGTCCTGACTTTC
- | TRBJ1-1 | once | 10 | TRBV20-1 | CSARGLGAFF | TGCAGTGCCCGGGGACTAGGGGCTTTCTTT
TRBD2 | TRBJ2-1 | - | 14 | TRBV19 | CASNLAGGRNEQFF | TGTGCCAGTAACCTAGCGGGGGGGAGAAATGAGCAGTTCTTC
TRBD1 | TRBJ1-6 | - | 16 | TRBV6-1 | CASSELTGALGSPLHF | TGTGCCAGCAGTGAATTGACAGGGGCGCTAGGATCACCCCTCCACTTT
TRBD1 | TRBJ1-4 | - | 19 | TRBV5-1 | CASSFSDRGPRATNEKLFF | TGCGCCAGCAGCTTCTCGGACAGGGGGCCCAGGGCAACTAATGAAAAACTGTTTTTT
TRBD1 | TRBJ2-7 | - | 15 | TRBV11-2 | CASSFVRGPSYEQYF | TGTGCCAGCAGCTTTGTCAGGGGGCCGTCCTACGAGCAGTACTTC
- | TRBJ2-3 | - | 18 | TRBV11-3 | CASSLRPMRDTITDTQYF | TGTGCCAGCAGCTTAAGACCTATGCGGGACACAATCACAGATACGCAGTATTTT
- | TRBJ1-2 | once | 12 | TRBV7-2 | CASSIHRDGYTF | TGTGCCAGCAGCATCCACAGGGACGGCTACACCTTC